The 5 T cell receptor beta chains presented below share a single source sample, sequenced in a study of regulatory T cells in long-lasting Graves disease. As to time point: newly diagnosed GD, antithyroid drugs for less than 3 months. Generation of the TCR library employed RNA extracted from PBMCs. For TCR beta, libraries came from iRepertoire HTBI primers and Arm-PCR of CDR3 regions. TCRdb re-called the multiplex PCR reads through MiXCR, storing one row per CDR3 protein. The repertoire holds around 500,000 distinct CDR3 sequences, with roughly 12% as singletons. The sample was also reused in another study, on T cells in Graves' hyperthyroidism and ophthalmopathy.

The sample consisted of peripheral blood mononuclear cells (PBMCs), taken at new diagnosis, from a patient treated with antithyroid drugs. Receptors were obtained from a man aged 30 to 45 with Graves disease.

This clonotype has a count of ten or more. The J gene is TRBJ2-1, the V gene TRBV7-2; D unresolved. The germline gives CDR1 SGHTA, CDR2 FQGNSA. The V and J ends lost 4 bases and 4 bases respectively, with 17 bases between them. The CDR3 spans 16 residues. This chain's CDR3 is CASSSRSPGLYNEQFF. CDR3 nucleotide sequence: TGTGCCAGCAGCTCCCGATCCCCGGGTTTATACAATGAGCAGTTCTTC.

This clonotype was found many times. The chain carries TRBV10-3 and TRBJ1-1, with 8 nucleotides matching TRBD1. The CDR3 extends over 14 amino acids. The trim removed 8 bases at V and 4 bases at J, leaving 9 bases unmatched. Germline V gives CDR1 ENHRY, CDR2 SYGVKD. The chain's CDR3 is CAIGDGQGSTEAFF. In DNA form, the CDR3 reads TGTGCCATCGGGGATGGACAGGGAAGCACTGAAGCTTTCTTT.

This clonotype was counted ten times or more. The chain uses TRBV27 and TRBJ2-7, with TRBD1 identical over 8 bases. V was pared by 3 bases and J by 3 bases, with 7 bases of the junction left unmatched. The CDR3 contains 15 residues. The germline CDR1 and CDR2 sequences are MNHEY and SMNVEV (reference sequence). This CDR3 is CASSLSGGLVYEQYF. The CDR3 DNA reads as TGTGCCAGCAGTTTGTCAGGGGGCCTCGTCTACGAGCAGTACTTC.

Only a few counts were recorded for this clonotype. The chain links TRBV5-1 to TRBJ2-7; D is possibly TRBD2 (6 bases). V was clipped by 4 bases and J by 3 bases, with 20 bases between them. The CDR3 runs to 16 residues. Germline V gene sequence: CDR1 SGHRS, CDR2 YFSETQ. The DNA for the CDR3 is TGCGCCAGCAGCCCCGGGGGAAGGGGAGGAAACTACGAGCAGTACTTC. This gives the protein CASSPGGRGGNYEQYF.

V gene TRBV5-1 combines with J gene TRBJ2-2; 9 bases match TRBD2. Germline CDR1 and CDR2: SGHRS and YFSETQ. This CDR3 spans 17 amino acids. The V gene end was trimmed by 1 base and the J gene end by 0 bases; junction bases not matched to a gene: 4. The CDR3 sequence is CASSLLASGTNTGELFF. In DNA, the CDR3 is TGCGCCAGCAGCTTGTTGGCTAGCGGGACGAACACCGGGGAGCTGTTTTTT.